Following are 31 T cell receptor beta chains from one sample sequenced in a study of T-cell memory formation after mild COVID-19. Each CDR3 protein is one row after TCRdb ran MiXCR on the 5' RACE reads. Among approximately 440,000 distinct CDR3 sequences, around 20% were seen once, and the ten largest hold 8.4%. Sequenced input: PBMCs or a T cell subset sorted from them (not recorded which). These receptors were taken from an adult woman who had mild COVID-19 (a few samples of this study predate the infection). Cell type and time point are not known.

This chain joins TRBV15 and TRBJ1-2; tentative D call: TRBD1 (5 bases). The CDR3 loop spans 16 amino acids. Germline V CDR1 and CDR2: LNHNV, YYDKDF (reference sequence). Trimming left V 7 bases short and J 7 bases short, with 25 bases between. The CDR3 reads CATTQISGVEWGGYTF. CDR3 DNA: TGTGCCACCACCCAAATCTCGGGGGTGGAATGGGGTGGCTACACCTTC.

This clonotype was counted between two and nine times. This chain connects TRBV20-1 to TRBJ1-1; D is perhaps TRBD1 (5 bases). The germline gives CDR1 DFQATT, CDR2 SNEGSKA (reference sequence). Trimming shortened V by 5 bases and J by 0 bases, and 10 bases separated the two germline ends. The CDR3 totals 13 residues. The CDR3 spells CSAWGTMNTEAFF. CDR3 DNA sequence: TGCAGTGCTTGGGGCACCATGAACACTGAAGCTTTCTTT.

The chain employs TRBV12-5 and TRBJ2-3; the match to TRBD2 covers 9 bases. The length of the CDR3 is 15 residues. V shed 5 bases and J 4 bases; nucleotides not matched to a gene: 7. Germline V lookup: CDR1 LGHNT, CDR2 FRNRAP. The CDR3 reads CASGQGLAGADTQYF. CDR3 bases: TGTGCTAGTGGTCAGGGACTAGCTGGGGCAGATACGCAGTATTTT.

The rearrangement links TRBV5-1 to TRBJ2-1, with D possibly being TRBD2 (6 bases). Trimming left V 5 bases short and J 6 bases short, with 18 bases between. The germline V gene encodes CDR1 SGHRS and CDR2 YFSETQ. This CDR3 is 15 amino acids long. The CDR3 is CASRSGLPGGNEQFF. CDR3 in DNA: TGCGCCAGCAGGTCGGGGCTTCCCGGGGGCAATGAGCAGTTCTTC.

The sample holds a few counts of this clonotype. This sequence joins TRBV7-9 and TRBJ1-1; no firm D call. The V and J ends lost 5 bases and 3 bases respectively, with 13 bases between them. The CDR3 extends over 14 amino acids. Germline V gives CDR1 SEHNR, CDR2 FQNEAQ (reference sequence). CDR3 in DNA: TGTGCCAGCAGCACCGTGAAGGCGGACACTGAAGCTTTCTTT. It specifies CASSTVKADTEAFF.

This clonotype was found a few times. CDR3 sequence (DNA): TGCGCCAGCAGCCAAGATAGTAACAGGGAAGGGGGCTACACCTTC. It is translated as CASSQDSNREGGYTF. The chain links TRBV4-1 to TRBJ1-2, with D maybe TRBD1 (6 bases). Deletions cut 0 bases from V and 8 bases from J, with 16 bases between. From germline, CDR1 is MGHRA and CDR2 YSYEKL. The CDR3 loop spans 15 amino acids.

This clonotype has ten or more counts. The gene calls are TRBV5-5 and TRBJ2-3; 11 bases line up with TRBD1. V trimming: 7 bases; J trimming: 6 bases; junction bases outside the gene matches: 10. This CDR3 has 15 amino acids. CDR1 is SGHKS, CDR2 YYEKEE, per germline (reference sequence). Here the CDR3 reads CASVQDRGQSDTQYF. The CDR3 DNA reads TGTGCCAGCGTCCAGGACAGGGGGCAATCGGATACGCAGTATTTT.

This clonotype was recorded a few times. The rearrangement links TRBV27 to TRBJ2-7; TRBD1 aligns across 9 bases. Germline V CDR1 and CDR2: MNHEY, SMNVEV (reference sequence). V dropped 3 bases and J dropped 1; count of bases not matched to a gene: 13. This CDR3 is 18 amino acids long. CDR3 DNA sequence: TGTGCCAGCAGTTTTACAGGGGGCTCATTGATACTATCCTACGAGCAGTACTTC. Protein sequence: CASSFTGGSLILSYEQYF.

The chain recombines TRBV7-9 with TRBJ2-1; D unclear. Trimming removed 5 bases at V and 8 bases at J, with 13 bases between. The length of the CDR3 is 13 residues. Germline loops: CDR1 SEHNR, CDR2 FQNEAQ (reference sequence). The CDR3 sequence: CASSLPPNDEQFF. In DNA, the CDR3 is TGTGCCAGCAGCCTTCCCCCCAACGATGAGCAGTTCTTC.

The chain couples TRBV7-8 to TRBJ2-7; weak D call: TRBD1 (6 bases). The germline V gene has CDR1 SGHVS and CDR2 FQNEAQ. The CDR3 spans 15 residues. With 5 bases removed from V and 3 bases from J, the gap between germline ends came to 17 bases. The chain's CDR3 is CASSNLGAGDYEQYF. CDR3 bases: TGTGCCAGCAGCAACCTTGGGGCAGGGGACTACGAGCAGTACTTC.

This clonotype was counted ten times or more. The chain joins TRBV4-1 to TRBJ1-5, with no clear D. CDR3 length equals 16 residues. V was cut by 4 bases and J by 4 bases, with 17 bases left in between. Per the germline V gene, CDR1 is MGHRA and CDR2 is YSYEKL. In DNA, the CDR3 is TGCGCCAGCAGCCCGATAGTCGATTTGGGGAATCAGCCCCAGCATTTT. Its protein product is CASSPIVDLGNQPQHF.

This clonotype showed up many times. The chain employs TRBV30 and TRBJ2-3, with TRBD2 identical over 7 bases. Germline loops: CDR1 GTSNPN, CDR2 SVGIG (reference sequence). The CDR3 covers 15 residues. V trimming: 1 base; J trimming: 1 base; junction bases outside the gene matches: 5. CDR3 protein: CAWSAQLAGTDTQYF. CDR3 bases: TGTGCCTGGAGTGCCCAGCTAGCGGGCACAGATACGCAGTATTTT.

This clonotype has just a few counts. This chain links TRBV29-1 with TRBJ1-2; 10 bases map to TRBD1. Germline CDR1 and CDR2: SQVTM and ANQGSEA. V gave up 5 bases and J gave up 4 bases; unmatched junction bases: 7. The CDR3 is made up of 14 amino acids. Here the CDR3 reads CSVWGTGAPYGYTF. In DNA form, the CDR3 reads TGCAGCGTTTGGGGGACAGGGGCGCCCTATGGCTACACCTTC.

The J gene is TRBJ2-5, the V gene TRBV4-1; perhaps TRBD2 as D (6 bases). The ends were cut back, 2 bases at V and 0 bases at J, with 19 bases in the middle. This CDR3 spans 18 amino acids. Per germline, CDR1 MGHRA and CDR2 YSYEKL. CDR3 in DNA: TGCGCCAGCAGCCAACGCCGAGGGTTAGCGGCTCACCAAGAGACCCAGTACTTC. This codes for CASSQRRGLAAHQETQYF.

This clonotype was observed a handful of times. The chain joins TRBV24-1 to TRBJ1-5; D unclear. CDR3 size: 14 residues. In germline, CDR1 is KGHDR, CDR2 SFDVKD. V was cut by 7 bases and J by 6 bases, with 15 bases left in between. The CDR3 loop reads CATSGSGRGQPQHF. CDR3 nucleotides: TGTGCCACCAGCGGCAGCGGGCGCGGTCAGCCCCAGCATTTT.

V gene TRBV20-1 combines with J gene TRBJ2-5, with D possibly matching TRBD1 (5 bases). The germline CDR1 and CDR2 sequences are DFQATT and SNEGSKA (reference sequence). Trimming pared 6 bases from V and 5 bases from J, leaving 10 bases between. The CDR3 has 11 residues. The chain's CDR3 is CSAPNRETQYF. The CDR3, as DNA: TGCAGTGCACCCAACAGGGAGACCCAGTACTTC.

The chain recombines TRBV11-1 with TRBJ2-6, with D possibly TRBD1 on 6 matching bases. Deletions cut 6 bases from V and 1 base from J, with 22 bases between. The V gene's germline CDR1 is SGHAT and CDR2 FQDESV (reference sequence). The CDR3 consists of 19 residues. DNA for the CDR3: TGTGCCAGCAGGGATATGGGCAGGGGTAACAATTCTGGGGCCAACGTCCTGACTTTC. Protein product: CASRDMGRGNNSGANVLTF.

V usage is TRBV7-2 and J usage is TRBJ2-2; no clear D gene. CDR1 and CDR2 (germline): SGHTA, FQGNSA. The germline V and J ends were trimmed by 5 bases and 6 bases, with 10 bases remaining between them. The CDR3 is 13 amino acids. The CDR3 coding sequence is TGTGCCAGCAGCCCCCTGCGTGCCGGGGAGCTGTTTTTT. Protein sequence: CASSPLRAGELFF.

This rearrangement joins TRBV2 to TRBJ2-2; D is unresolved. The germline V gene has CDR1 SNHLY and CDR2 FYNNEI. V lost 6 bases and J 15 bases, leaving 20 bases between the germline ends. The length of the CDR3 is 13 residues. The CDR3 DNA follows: TGTGCCAGCAGGACCCCCAGCCTACCATGGGTGTTTTTT. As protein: CASRTPSLPWVFF.

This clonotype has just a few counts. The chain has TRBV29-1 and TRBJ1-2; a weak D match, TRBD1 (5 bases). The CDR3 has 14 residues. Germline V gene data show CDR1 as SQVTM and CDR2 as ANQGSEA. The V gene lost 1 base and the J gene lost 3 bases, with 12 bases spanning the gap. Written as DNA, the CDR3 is TGCAGCGTTGAAGCCCAGGGAATCGACTATGGCTACACCTTC. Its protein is CSVEAQGIDYGYTF.

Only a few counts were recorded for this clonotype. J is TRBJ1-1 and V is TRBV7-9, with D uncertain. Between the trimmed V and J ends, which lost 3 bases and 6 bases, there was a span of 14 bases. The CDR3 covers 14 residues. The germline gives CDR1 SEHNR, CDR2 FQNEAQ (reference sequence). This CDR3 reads CASSFSGPRAEAFF. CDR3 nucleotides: TGTGCCAGCAGCTTCTCCGGACCGCGAGCTGAAGCTTTCTTT.

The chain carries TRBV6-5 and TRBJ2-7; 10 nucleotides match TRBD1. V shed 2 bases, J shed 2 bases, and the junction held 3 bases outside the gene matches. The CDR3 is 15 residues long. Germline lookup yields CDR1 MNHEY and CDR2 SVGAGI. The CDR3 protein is CASSYADRGAYEQYF. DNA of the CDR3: TGTGCCAGCAGTTACGCGGACAGGGGGGCCTACGAGCAGTACTTC.

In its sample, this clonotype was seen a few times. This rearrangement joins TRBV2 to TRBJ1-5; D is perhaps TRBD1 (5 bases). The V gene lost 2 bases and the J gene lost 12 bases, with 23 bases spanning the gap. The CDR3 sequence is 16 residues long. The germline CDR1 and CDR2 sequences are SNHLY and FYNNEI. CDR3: CASSESKDRRGEVQHF. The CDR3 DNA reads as TGTGCCAGCAGTGAAAGTAAAGACAGAAGAGGGGAGGTCCAGCATTTT.

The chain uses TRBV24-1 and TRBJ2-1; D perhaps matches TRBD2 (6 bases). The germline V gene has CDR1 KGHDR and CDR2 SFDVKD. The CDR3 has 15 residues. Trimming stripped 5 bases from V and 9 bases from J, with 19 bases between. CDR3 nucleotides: TGTGCCACCAGTGGGAAGGCGGGGAGGACGGGTGAGCAGTTCTTC. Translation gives CATSGKAGRTGEQFF.

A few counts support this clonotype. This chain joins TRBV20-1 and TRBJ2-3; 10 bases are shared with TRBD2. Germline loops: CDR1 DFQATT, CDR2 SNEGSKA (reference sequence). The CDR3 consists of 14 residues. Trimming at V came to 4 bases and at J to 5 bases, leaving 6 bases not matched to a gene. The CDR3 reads CSANLAGVQDTQYF. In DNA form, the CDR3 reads TGCAGTGCTAATCTAGCGGGGGTCCAAGATACGCAGTATTTT.

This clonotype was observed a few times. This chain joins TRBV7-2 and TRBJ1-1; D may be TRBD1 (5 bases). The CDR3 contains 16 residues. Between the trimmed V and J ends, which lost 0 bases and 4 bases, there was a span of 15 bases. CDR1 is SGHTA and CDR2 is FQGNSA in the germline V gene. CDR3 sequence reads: CASSLAGWGTATEAFF. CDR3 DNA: TGTGCCAGCAGCTTAGCCGGGTGGGGGACGGCCACTGAAGCTTTCTTT.

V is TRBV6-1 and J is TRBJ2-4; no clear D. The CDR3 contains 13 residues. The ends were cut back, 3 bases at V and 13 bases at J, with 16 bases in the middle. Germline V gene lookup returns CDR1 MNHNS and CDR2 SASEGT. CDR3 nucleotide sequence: TGTGCCAGCAGTGATACCGGGCCTCGGATCCAGTACTTC. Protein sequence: CASSDTGPRIQYF.

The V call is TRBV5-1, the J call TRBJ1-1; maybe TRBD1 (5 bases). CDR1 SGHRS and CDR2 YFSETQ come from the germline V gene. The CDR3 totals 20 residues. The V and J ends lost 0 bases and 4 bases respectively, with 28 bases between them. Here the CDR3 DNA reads TGCGCCAGCAGCTTGGGGGGAGGATCAGGGACGCCGAATTACCGCACTGAAGCTTTCTTT. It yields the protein CASSLGGGSGTPNYRTEAFF.

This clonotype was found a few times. The CDR3 is CASSYVAGPYEQYF. In DNA, the CDR3 is TGTGCCAGCAGTTACGTGGCAGGGCCATACGAGCAGTACTTC. The chain combines TRBV6-5 with TRBJ2-7; tentative D call: TRBD1 (5 bases). The V end lost 2 bases, the J end lost 4 bases, and 12 bases lay between the germline ends. CDR1 is MNHEY, CDR2 SVGAGI, per germline. This CDR3 is 14 amino acids long.

This CDR3 reads CSARERDTEKLFF. As DNA, the CDR3 is TGCAGTGCTAGAGAGAGGGACACCGAAAAACTGTTTTTT. The chain combines TRBV20-1 with TRBJ1-4, with TRBD1 as a possible D gene (6 bases). Germline values: CDR1 DFQATT, CDR2 SNEGSKA (reference sequence). CDR3 length: 13 amino acids. The V end was cut by 0 bases, the J end by 8 bases, with 10 bases between.

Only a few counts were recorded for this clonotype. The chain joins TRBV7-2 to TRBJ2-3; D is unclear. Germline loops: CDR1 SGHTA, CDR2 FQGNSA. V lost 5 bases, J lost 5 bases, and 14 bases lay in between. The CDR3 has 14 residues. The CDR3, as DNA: TGTGCCAGCAGCGACCGGGTCCAAGGAGATACGCAGTATTTT. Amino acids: CASSDRVQGDTQYF.